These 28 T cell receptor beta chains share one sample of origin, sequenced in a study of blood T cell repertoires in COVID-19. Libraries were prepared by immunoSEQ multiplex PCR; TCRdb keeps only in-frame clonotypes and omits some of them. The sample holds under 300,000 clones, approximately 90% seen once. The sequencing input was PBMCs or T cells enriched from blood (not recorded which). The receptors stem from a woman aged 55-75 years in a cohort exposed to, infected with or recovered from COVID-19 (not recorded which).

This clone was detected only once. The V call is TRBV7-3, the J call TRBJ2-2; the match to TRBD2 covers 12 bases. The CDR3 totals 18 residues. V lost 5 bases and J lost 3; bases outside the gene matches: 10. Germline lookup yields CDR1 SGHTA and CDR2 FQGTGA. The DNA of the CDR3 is TGTGCCAGCAGCCCGCGGACTAGCGGGACTGGATACACCGGGGAGCTGTTTTTT. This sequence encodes CASSPRTSGTGYTGELFF.

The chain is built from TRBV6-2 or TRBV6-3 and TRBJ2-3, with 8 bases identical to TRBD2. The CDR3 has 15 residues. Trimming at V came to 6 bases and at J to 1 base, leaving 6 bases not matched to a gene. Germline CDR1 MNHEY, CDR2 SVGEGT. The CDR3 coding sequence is TGTGCCAGCAGCAAACCGGGACTAGGCACAGATACGCAGTATTTT. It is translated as CASSKPGLGTDTQYF.

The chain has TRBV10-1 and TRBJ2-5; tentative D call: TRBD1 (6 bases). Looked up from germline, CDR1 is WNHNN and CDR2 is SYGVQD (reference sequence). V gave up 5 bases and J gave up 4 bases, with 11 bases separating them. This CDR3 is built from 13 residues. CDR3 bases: TGCGCCAGCAGTCCCGGGACACGAGAGACCCAGTACTTC. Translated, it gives CASSPGTRETQYF.

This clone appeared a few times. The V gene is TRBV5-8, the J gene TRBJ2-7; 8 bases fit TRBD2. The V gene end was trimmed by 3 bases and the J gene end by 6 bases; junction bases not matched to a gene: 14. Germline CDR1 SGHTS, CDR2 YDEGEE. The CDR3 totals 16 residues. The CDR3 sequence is CASSSRSGRPSSEQYF. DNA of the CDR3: TGTGCCAGCAGCTCACGAAGCGGGAGACCTTCTTCCGAGCAGTACTTC.

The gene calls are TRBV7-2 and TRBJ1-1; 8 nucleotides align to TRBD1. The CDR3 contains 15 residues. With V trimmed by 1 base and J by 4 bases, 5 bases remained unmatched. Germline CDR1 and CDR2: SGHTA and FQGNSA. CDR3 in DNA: TGTGCCAGCAGCTTAGAGTCAGGGGGCCCCACTGAAGCTTTCTTT. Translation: CASSLESGGPTEAFF.

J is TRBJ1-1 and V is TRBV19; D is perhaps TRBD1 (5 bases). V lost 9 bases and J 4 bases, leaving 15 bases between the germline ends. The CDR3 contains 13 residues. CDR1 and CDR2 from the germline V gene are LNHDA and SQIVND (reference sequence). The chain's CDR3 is CASSGGVATEAFF. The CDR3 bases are TGTGCCAGCTCGGGAGGGGTCGCCACTGAAGCTTTCTTT.

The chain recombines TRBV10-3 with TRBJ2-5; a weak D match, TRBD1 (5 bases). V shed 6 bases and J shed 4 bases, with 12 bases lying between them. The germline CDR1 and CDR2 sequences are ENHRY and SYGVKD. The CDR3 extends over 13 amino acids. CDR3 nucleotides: TGTGCCATCAGCCCAGGGATGGGAGAGACCCAGTACTTC. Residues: CAISPGMGETQYF.

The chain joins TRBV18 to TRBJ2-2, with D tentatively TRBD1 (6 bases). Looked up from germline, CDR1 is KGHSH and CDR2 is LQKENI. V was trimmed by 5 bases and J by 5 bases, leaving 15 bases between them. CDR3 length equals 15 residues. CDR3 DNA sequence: TGTGCCAGCTCAACCGGACAGAGGTTAACCGGGGAGCTGTTTTTT. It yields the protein CASSTGQRLTGELFF.

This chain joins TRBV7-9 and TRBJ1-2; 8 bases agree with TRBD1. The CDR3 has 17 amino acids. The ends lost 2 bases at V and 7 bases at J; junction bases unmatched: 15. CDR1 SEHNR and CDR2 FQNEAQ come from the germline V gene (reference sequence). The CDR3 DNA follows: TGTGCCAGCAGCTTAACGGGGCCAGCAGGGGGCTTCGGTGGCTACACCTTC. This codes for CASSLTGPAGGFGGYTF.

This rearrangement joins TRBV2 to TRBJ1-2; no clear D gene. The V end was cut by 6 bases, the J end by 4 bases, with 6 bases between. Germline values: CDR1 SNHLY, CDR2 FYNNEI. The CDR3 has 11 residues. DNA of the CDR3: TGTGCCAGCAGCGTAATCTATGGCTACACCTTC. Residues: CASSVIYGYTF.

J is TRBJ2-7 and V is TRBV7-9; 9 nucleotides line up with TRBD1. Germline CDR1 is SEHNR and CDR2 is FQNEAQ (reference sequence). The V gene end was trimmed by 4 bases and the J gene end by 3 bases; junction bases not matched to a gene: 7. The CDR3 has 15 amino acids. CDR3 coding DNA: TGTGCCAGCAGCTCAACCGAGACAGGGGGCTACGAGCAGTACTTC. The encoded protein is CASSSTETGGYEQYF.

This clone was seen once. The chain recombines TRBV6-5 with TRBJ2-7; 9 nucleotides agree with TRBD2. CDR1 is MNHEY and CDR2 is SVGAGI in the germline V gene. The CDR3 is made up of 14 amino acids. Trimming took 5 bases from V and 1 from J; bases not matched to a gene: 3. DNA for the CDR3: TGTGCCAGCAGTCCTAGCGGGAAGTCCTACGAGCAGTACTTC. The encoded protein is CASSPSGKSYEQYF.

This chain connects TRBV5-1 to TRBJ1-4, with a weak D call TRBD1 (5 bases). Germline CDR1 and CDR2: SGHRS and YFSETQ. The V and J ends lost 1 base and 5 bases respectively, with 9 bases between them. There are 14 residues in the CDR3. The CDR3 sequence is CASSLQGGNEKLFF. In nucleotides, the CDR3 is TGCGCCAGCAGCTTGCAGGGAGGAAATGAAAAACTGTTTTTT.

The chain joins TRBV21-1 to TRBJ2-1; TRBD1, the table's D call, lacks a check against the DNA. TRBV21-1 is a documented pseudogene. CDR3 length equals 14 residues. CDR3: CASSVRDSYNEQFF. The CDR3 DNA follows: TGTGCCAGCAGCGTTCGGGACAGTTACAATGAGCAGTTCTTC.

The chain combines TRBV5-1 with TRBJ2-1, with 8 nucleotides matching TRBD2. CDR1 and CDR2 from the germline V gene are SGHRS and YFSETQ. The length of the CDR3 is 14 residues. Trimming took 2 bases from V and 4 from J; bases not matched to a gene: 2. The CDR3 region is CASSFSGNYNEQFF. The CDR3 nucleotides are TGCGCCAGCAGCTTTAGCGGGAATTACAATGAGCAGTTCTTC.

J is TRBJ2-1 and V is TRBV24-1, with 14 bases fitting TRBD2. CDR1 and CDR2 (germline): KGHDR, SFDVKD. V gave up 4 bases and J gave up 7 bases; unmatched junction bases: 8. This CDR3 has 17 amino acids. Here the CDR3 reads CATSDPSTSGRGNEQFF. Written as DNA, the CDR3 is TGTGCCACCAGTGACCCTTCGACTAGCGGGAGGGGGAATGAGCAGTTCTTC.

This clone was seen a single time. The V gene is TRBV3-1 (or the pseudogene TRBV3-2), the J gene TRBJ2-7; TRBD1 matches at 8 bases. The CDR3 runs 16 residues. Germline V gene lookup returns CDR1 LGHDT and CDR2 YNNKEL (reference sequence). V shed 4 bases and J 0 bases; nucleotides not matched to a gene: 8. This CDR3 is CASSPDRARGSYEQYF. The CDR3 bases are TGTGCCAGCAGCCCGGACAGGGCAAGGGGCTCCTACGAGCAGTACTTC.

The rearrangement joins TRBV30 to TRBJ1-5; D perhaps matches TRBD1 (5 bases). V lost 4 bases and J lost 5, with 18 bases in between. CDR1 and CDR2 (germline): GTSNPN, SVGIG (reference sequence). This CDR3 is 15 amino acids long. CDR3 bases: TGTGCCTGGAAGGTTGCGGGGGAGCCCTATCAGCCCCAGCATTTT. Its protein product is CAWKVAGEPYQPQHF.

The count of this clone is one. CDR3 DNA sequence: TGTGCCAGCACCTGGGGGGGCGGCTACACCTTC. Its translation: CASTWGGGYTF. This chain joins TRBV28 and TRBJ1-2, with D possibly TRBD1 on 6 matching bases. The germline CDR1 and CDR2 sequences are MDHEN and SYDVKM. Trimming shortened V by 7 bases and J by 8 bases, and 11 bases separated the two germline ends. The CDR3 runs to 11 residues.

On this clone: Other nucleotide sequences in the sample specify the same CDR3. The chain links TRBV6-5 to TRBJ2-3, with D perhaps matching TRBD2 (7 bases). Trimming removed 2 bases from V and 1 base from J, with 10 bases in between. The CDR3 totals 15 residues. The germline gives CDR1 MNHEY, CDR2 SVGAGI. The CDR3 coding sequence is TGTGCCAGCAGTTACGGGGGGGCGGGCACAGATACGCAGTATTTT. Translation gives CASSYGGAGTDTQYF.

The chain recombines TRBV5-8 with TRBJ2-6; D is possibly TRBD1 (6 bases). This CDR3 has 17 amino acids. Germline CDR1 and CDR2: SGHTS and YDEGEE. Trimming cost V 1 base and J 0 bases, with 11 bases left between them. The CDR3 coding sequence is TGTGCCAGCAGCTTGACAGGGTTTAGCTCTGGGGCCAACGTCCTGACTTTC. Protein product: CASSLTGFSSGANVLTF. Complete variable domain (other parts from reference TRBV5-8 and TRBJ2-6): EAGVTQSPTHLIKTRGQQATLRCSPISGHTSVYWYQQALGLGLQFLLWYDEGEERNRGNFPPRFSGRQFPNYSSELNVNALELEDSALYLCASSLTGFSSGANVLTFGAGSRLTVL.

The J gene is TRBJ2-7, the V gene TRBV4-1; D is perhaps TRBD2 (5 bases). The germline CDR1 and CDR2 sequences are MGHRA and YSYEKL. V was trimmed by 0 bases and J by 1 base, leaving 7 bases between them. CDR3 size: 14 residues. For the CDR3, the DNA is TGCGCCAGCAGCCAAGATCGGGGATCCTACGAGCAGTACTTC. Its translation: CASSQDRGSYEQYF.

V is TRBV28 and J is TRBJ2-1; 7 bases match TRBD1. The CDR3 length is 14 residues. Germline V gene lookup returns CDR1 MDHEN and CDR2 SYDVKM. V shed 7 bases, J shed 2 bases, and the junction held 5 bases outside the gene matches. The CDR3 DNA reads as TGTGCCAGCAAAAAAGGGACAGCCTACAATGAGCAGTTCTTC. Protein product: CASKKGTAYNEQFF. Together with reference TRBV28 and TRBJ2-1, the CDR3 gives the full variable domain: DVKVTQSSRYLVKRTGEKVFLECVQDMDHENMFWYRQDPGLGLRLIYFSYDVKMKEKGDIPEGYSVSREKKERFSLILESASTNQTSMYLCASKKGTAYNEQFFGPGTRLTVL.

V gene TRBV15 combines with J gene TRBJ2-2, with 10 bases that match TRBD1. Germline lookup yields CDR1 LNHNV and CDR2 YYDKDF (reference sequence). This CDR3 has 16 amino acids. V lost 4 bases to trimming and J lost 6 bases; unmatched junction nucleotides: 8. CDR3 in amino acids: CATSTFRDRGSGELFF. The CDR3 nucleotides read TGTGCCACCAGCACGTTCCGGGACAGGGGTTCCGGGGAGCTGTTTTTT.

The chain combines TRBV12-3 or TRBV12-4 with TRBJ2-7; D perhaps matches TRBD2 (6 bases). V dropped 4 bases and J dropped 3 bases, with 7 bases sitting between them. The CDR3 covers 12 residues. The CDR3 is CASSWDFYEQYF. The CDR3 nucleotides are TGTGCCAGCAGTTGGGACTTCTACGAGCAGTACTTC.

The CDR3 protein is CASTRLAGVNEQFF. CDR3 coding DNA: TGTGCCAGCACAAGACTAGCGGGAGTTAATGAGCAGTTCTTC. The chain is built from TRBV6-5 and TRBJ2-1; 12 bases agree with TRBD2. The J segment lost 7 bases and the V segment lost 7 bases, leaving 5 bases of the junction unmatched. Germline lookup yields CDR1 MNHEY and CDR2 SVGAGI. The CDR3 contains 14 residues.

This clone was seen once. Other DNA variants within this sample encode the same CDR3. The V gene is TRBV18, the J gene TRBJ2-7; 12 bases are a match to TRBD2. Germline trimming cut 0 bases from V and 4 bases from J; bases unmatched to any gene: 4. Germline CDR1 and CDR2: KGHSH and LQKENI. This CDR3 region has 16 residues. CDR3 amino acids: CASSPPGLAGGYEQYF. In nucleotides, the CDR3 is TGTGCCAGCTCACCACCGGGCCTAGCGGGGGGGTACGAGCAGTACTTC.

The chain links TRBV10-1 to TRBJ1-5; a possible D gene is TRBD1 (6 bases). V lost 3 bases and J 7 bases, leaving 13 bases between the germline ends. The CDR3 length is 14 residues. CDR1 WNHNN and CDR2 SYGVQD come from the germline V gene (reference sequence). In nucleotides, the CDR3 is TGCGCCAGCAGTGATAATAAACAGGGACAGCCCCAGCATTTT. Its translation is CASSDNKQGQPQHF.